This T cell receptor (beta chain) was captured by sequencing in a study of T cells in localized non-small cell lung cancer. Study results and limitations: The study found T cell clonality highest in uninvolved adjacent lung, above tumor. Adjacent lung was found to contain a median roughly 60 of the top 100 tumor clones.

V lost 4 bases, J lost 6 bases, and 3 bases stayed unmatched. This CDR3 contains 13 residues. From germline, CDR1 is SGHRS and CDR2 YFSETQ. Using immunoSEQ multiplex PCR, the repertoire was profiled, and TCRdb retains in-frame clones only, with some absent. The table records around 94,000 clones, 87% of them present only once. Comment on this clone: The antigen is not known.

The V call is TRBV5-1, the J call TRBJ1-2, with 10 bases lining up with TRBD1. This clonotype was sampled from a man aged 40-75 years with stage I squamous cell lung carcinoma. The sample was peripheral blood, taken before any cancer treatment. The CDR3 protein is CASSTGTGDGYTF. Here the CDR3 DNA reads TGCGCCAGCAGCACAGGGACAGGGGATGGCTACACCTTC.